These T cell receptor beta chains were read from a single sample in a study of STAT3 mutations in large granular lymphocyte leukemia. Sequencing used immunoSEQ multiplex PCR; TCRdb keeps in-frame clones, though not all of them. This repertoire shows approximately 4,400 clones, about 66% found once; its top ten account for around 38%. Sequenced material: PBMCs. The receptor set was obtained from a human donor with T large granular lymphocyte leukemia. Some clones in this sample may be carry-over from other donors' samples. Each CDR3 is given with its conserved first and last residue. D genes are given only for firm matches. Clone size is shown for a subset of rows, as once, few, many or a class of expanded clone.

J	D	size	V	DNA	CDR3
TRBJ1-1	.	.	TRBV5-6	TGTGCCAGCAGCCCAGGGGTCGCTGAAGCTTTCTTT	CASSPGVAEAFF
TRBJ2-7	.	.	TRBV7-9	TGTGCCAGCAGCTGGAACTACGAGCAGTACTTC	CASSWNYEQYF
TRBJ1-1	.	once	TRBV6-5	TGTGCCAGCAGTTACTCACAGGGCGACACTGAAGCTTTCTTT	CASSYSQGDTEAFF
TRBJ1-5	.	.	TRBV6-5	TGTGCCAGCAGTTACCTGAGGGATCAGCCCCAGCATTTT	CASSYLRDQPQHF
TRBJ1-2	TRBD1	few	TRBV6-1	TGTGCCAGCACTCTACCAGGGGGCTATGGCTACACCTTC	CASTLPGGYGYTF
TRBJ2-7	TRBD2	large	TRBV4-3	TGCGCCAGCAGCCAAGATTGGGGGGGCTACGAGCAGTACTTC	CASSQDWGGYEQYF
TRBJ2-3	.	.	TRBV30	TGTGCCTGGAGTCATAAGGGGGAACTAGATACGCAGTATTTT	CAWSHKGELDTQYF
TRBJ2-3	.	.	TRBV27	TGTGCCAGCAGGCCTAGCACAGATACGCAGTATTTT	CASRPSTDTQYF
TRBJ2-7	.	.	TRBV5-6	TGTGCCAGCAGCTTGCCATCCGAAACCTACGAGCAGTACTTC	CASSLPSETYEQYF
TRBJ2-7	TRBD2	.	TRBV30	TGTGCCTGGAGCCAAAGCGGGAGACGAATCGACGAGCAGTACTTC	CAWSQSGRRIDEQYF
TRBJ2-1	.	.	TRBV29-1	TGCAGCGTTGGGCGGGATGGTAACAATGAGCAGTTCTTC	CSVGRDGNNEQFF
TRBJ1-5	TRBD1	few	TRBV19	TGTGCCAGTACCCCATCGGGACAGAATCAGCCCCAGCATTTT	CASTPSGQNQPQHF
TRBJ2-5	TRBD2	.	TRBV9	TGTGCCAGCACCATGACTAGCGGGGGGGGGACCCAGTACTTC	CASTMTSGGGTQYF
TRBJ2-7	TRBD1	.	TRBV5-1	TGCGCCAGCACTCCGGGACAGGGTACCTACGAGCAGTACTTC	CASTPGQGTYEQYF
TRBJ2-5	.	once	TRBV5-1	TGCGCCAGCAGCCCCTTAGGGATGGGAGAGACCCAGTACTTC	CASSPLGMGETQYF
TRBJ2-3	TRBD1	.	TRBV5-1	TGCGCCAGCAGCCCCCCTGGGACAGGGACCTTCACAGATACGCAGTATTTT	CASSPPGTGTFTDTQYF
TRBJ2-3	TRBD2	few	TRBV30	TGTGCCTGGAGTGTACATATAGCGGGAGGCCGCACAGATACGCAGTATTTT	CAWSVHIAGGRTDTQYF
TRBJ2-7	.	.	TRBV18	TGTGCCAGCTCACCCTCTGGGGTAGCGTCGAGAGACGAGCAGTACTTC	CASSPSGVASRDEQYF
TRBJ2-7	TRBD2	.	TRBV7-9	TGTGCCAGCAGCCTGGGGGGACTAGCGGACGAGCAGTACTTC	CASSLGGLADEQYF
TRBJ1-2	.	few	TRBV4-3	TGCGCCAGCAGCCAAACGATAGCGGACGGAAACTATGGCTACACCTTC	CASSQTIADGNYGYTF
TRBJ2-5	TRBD2	.	TRBV19	TGTGCCAGTAGTATCTCCGGACTAGCGGCCCAAGAGACCCAGTACTTC	CASSISGLAAQETQYF
TRBJ2-7	.	few	TRBV4-3	TGCGCCAGCAGCCAAGAAGGCAGGGGAGGCGAGCAGTACTTC	CASSQEGRGGEQYF
TRBJ1-6	.	.	TRBV25-1	TGTGCCAGCAGGGCGGAAAATTCACCCCTCCACTTT	CASRAENSPLHF
TRBJ1-1	.	.	TRBV5-4	TGTGCCAGCAGCTTAGTCCAGTCAATGAACACTGAAGCTTTCTTT	CASSLVQSMNTEAFF
TRBJ1-1	.	few	TRBV6-5	TGTGCCAGCAGTTATAACATCGTGAACACTGAAGCTTTCTTT	CASSYNIVNTEAFF
TRBJ2-4	.	.	TRBV29-1	TGCAGCACCCGGGTTGTCGCCAAAAACATTCAGTACTTC	CSTRVVAKNIQYF
TRBJ2-3	.	.	TRBV5-4	TGTGCCAGCAGCGCGTGGACTGTCACAGATACGCAGTATTTT	CASSAWTVTDTQYF
TRBJ2-7	.	.	TRBV6-5	TGTGCCAGCAGCCCCGGGAGCTCCTACGAGCAGTACTTC	CASSPGSSYEQYF
TRBJ1-5	TRBD1	.	TRBV7-9	TGTGCCAGCGGGACAGACAATCAGCCCCAGCATTTT	CASGTDNQPQHF
TRBJ2-7	TRBD1	.	TRBV29-1	TGCAGCGTTACCGGGACAGGGGCTGAAGAGCAGTACTTC	CSVTGTGAEEQYF
TRBJ2-7	TRBD1	.	TRBV6-6	TGTGCCAGCAGCCCGGAGGGGGACAGGACCGAGCAGTACTTC	CASSPEGDRTEQYF
TRBJ2-7	TRBD1	.	TRBV6-5	TGTGCCAGCCGTCCCGGGACAGGTACCTACGAGCAGTACTTC	CASRPGTGTYEQYF
TRBJ2-2	.	.	TRBV30	TGTGCCTGGAGCCCTAGGGGGAGGGAGCTGTTTTTT	CAWSPRGRELFF
TRBJ2-7	TRBD1	.	TRBV5-1	TGCGCCAGCAGCCAAGGACAGGGGACAAGGGACGAGCAGTACTTC	CASSQGQGTRDEQYF
TRBJ1-3	.	.	TRBV18	TGTGCCAGCTCACCACCGTCGGAATCTGGAAACACCATATATTTT	CASSPPSESGNTIYF
TRBJ1-4	TRBD1	.	TRBV6-5	TGTGCCAGCAGTTGCCTCGACAGGGAAAATGAAAAACTGTTTTTT	CASSCLDRENEKLFF
TRBJ1-3	.	.	TRBV30	TGTGCCTGGTCACGATCCTCTGGAAACACCATATATTTT	CAWSRSSGNTIYF
TRBJ1-2	TRBD1	.	TRBV27	TGTGCCAGCAGGGGGGGACAGGGTAGCTATGGCTACACCTTC	CASRGGQGSYGYTF
TRBJ1-1	.	.	TRBV30	TGTGCCTGGAGTGTAACAGGAAAGAACACTGAAGCTTTCTTT	CAWSVTGKNTEAFF
TRBJ2-1	.	.	TRBV30	TGTGCGTGGCGACCCTCATCCTACAATGAGCAGTTCTTC	CAWRPSSYNEQFF
TRBJ1-1	.	.	TRBV5-1	TGCGCCAGCAGCTTGGAGAGAGTCACTGAAGCTTTCTTT	CASSLERVTEAFF